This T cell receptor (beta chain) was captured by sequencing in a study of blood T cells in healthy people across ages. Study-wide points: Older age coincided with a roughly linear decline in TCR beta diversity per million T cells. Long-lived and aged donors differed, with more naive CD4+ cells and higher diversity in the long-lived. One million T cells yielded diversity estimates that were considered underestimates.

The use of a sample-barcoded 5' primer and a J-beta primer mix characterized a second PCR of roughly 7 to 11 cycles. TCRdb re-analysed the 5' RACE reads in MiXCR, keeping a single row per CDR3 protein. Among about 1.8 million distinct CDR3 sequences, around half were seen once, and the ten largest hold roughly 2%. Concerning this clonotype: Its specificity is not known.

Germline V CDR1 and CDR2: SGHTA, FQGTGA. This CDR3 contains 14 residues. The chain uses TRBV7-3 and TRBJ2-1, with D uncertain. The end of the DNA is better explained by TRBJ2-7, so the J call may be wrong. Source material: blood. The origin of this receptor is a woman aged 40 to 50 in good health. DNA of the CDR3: TGTGCCAGCAGCTTAGATAGGTCAGACAATGAGCAGTACTTC. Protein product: CASSLDRSDNEQYF.